The text below deals with one T cell receptor beta chain. Which antigen it targets is not known. The sample holds no much larger clone one base away, and base qualities are not on file. This entry is derived from a study of cytomegalovirus exposure and HLA in healthy donors (TCRdb year 2017). In terms of the full investigation: An earlier analysis of some 500 of the donors reported about 290 Gb of sequence data and around 110 million unique TCR beta sequences from approximately 180 million T cells. An early release that covered roughly 600 HLA-typed donors contained approximately 320 gigabases of sequencing data and 75 million to 100 million unique TCR sequences. Of the 350 to 450 genotyped donors, about 80% fell in the genetic ancestry cluster associated with self-reported Caucasian donors. The study aimed to test whether cataloging public T cell receptors could reveal signatures of past pathogen exposure. The T cell repertoires of 550 to 850 subjects were profiled by immunosequencing and related to cytomegalovirus serostatus. A separate validation cohort of 100 to 150 different subjects was used in addition to the 666-subject first cohort. To predict cytomegalovirus infection status, the study brought together high-throughput TCR immunosequencing, statistical association of individual TCRs with disease status, and machine learning. A later analysis re-analyzed previously published TCR beta repertoires from roughly 630 donors and added high-resolution HLA genotyping to study TCR occurrence patterns. Rather than using new phenotypic data, the later analysis identified candidate immune exposures from TCR beta sequences and from how often those sequences occurred across donors. An earlier analysis of approximately 580 of the donors used high-throughput TCR beta sequencing to judge whether each TCR beta V gene segment behaved as functional or pseudogenic. Donor age, sex, ethnicity and CMV serostatus were compiled together with the repertoire data. Genome-wide SNP genotypes for about 55% of the roughly 670 donors were used in a later genetic analysis, which treated that subset as a discovery cohort. Every discovery cohort repertoire had been produced on one sequencing platform. HLA typing covered class I and class II loci at four-digit resolution. Typing coverage varied by locus: about 620-630 donors for A, B, C, DRB1 and DQB1; approximately 560 for DQA1; 606 for DPA1; 450 to 480 for DPB1. Because of strong linkage in the cohort, 4 to 6 DR-DQ haplotypes were treated as single units for association and clustering. Among some 400 genotyped donors of the cohort, an average of roughly 230,000 unique TCR beta nucleotide sequences was sequenced per donor, of which 15% to 20% were non-productive. Overall study outcomes, separate from this receptor: While some public TCRs were present in many individuals, most TCR sequences turned up only very rarely across donors. A later analysis found that HLA-associated TCR beta chains were more clonally expanded and had lower generation probabilities than equally common non-associated chains. In a later analysis, 15,000 to 20,000 TCR beta sequences were associated with specific HLA alleles at a false discovery rate of 0.05. A cluster of highly shared sequence variants was judged likely to represent a technical artifact of the sequencing pipeline. In a later genetic analysis, fewer N-insertions in productive TCRs were reported among donors in an Asian-associated ancestry cluster than the approximately 630-donor mean. Several of the top co-occurrence clusters appeared to be linked to parvovirus B19, influenza, CMV and Epstein-Barr virus, according to a later analysis. An association between a missense DCLRE1C variant and V-gene and J-gene trimming of TCR beta chains was found in a later genetic analysis and replicated in an independent cohort. In vitro tests confirmed that a few of the cytomegalovirus-associated TCR beta chains recognize cytomegalovirus antigens. This cohort had only TCR beta chains sequenced, and the lack of alpha or paired-chain data limited which features could be detected. CMV serostatus was the only immune exposure information available for the cohort. Because some donors lacked HLA typing at each locus, the association tests relied only on the typed subset. Because counts were too low, 15 to 20 rarely observed V segments, including chromosome 9 orphons, were left out of the earlier analysis of over 550 of the donors. Broadly in line with IMGT annotations, most TCR beta V segments showed up in productive rearrangements about 87% or about 30% of the time in an earlier analysis of several hundred of the donors. A further reported finding was that TCR beta sequences accurately predicted the HLA-A and HLA-B alleles for most subjects in the first cohort. Assigning TCR associations to individual alleles was difficult when HLA alleles, especially DR and DQ, strongly co-occurred. A later analysis found that TCR association rates varied across HLA loci, with DRB1 alleles showing the most associated TCRs and HLA-C alleles the fewest. Most CMV-associated TCR beta chains appeared to be HLA-restricted in a later analysis, and the HLA associations seemed to be driven largely by CMV exposure. Sequencing depth was assumed to be roughly uniform across donors in the presence/absence analyses, though that assumption may not hold. It was suggested by the authors that the approach could potentially be generalized to other disease states and immunological phenotypes. Correlated functional status among segregating V segments might be attributable to linkage disequilibrium, but an unknown experimental factor could not be ruled out. Because the 87-base-pair reads could not distinguish some IMGT-functional V segments, including TRBV6-2 and TRBV6-3, those segments were excluded. The study gave a list of roughly 150 TCR beta chains associated with cytomegalovirus. Cytomegalovirus status was reported to be diagnosed by the classifier with high specificity and sensitivity in both the original and validation cohorts.

CDR1 is given as MNHEY and CDR2 as SMNVEV, both from the germline V gene (reference sequence). The CDR3 runs 16 amino acids, cysteine and phenylalanine included. Only CDR3 DNA is held: 48 bases, read in frame from base 1. The germline ends are 15 bases apart after V is trimmed by 6 bases and J by 3 bases. Receptors were amplified or captured by the immunoSEQ multiplex PCR assay. For the multiplex PCR, a mixture combining 60 forward primers for TCR Vbeta segments and 13 reverse primers for TCR Jbeta segments was used. The CDR3 region of rearranged TCR beta genes was amplified from genomic DNA by a multiplex PCR assay. The amplified TCR beta libraries were sequenced on the Illumina HiSeq System as 87-base-pair reads. The original methods were these. Across the 700 or so repertoires, a later analysis counted approximately 75 million unique TCR beta chains, approximately 12 million of which were shared by at least two donors. To remove PCR and sequencing errors, raw reads were error-corrected and collapsed into unique sequences using a nearest-neighbor algorithm that merged closely related sequences. CDR3 sequences were aligned to IMGT reference sequences to assign V, D and J gene segments. For a sequence to be retained, a match of at least six nucleotides was required to both a V gene segment and a J gene segment. Rearrangements were called productive when the CDR3 lacked stop codons and stayed in frame with V and J; all others were non-productive. Following IMGT convention, CDR3 was defined as the stretch from the second conserved V-encoded cysteine to the conserved J-encoded phenylalanine. The earlier analysis of more than 450 of the donors excluded sequences that lacked an unambiguous match to a single V gene segment. In an earlier analysis of about 590 of the donors, a V segment was called functional when productive rearrangements were above 56.7%, and segregating when the standard deviation between donors exceeded 5%. A statistical classification framework was built for diagnosing cytomegalovirus status from the catalog of TCR beta chain sequences. A later analysis assigned V and J genes by comparing TCR nucleotide sequences with IMGT/GENE-DB human TR gene sequences. In a later analysis, CDR3 sequences and most-parsimonious VDJ recombination scenarios were assigned using the TCRdist pipeline. In a later analysis, each TCR beta chain was defined by its CDR3 amino acid sequence together with its V-gene family, and reads without a unique V-gene family were excluded. In a later analysis, 550 to 650 highly shared, low-generation-probability nucleotide sequences were removed to address suspected cross-contamination and a sequencing artifact. A later analysis calculated a clonal expansion index for each public chain from normalized within-repertoire ranks of inferred template counts. A later analysis computed generation probabilities with a VDJ recombination model fitted to out-of-frame rearrangements, and checked the results against IGoR. A later analysis scored TCR-TCR, TCR-HLA and TCR-CMV co-occurrence with hypergeometric tests, applying a repertoire-size bias correction to TCR pairs. False discovery rates were estimated in a later analysis by permuting HLA or CMV assignments 20 times. In a later analysis, co-occurring TCRs were grouped with DBSCAN, and TCRdist sequence similarity was added when clustering was performed within HLA-allele-positive subsets. Repertoires with fewer than 30,000 or more than 120,000 public chains, plus five repertoires with anomalous nucleotide sharing, were excluded from co-occurrence clustering. The table was pulled from immuneACCESS by TCRdb, which kept in-frame rearrangements only. Such tables lose some clones; where checked, under half of the loss comes from unresolved V genes, and the rest has no known cause. V and J calls and clone size follow that table, whereas D and trimming were derived from the DNA. For this sample the table gives 95,000 to 150,000 clones, of which more than 60% were detected only once. The ten biggest clones cover approximately 2.5% of the sample.

The cohort consisted of 650 to 700 healthy bone marrow donors. At the time of sampling, every cohort member was nominally healthy, though immune exposures that went unrecorded were likely present. The donor was CMV seropositive and belonged to the group of a few hundred seropositive cohort members. A peripheral blood sample was provided by each donor, and peripheral blood mononuclear cells were used for TCR beta sequencing. The Qiagen DNeasy Blood Extraction Kit was used to extract genomic DNA from the blood cell samples. The chain joins TRBV27 to TRBJ2-6; TRBD1 is perhaps the D gene, given 6 matching bases. This clonotype was obtained from a woman aged 40 to 55 in good health and CMV-seropositive. The specimen was PBMCs. The sequenced DNA is TGTGCCAGCAGCTCGACCAGGGGTGTTGGGGCCAACGTCCTGACTTTC. Its coded protein is CASSSTRGVGANVLTF.